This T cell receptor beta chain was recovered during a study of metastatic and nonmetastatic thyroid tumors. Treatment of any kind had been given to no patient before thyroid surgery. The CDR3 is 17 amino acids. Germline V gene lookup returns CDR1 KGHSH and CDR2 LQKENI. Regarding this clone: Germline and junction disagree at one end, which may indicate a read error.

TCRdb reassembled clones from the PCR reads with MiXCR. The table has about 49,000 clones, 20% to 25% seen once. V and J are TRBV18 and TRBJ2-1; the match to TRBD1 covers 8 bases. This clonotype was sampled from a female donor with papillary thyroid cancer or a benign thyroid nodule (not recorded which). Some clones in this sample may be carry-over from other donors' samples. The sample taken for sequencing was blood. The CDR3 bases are TGTGCCATCTCACAGGTCGCAGGGGGCGGCTCTTTCAATGAGCAGTTCTTC. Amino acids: CAISQVAGGGSFNEQFF.